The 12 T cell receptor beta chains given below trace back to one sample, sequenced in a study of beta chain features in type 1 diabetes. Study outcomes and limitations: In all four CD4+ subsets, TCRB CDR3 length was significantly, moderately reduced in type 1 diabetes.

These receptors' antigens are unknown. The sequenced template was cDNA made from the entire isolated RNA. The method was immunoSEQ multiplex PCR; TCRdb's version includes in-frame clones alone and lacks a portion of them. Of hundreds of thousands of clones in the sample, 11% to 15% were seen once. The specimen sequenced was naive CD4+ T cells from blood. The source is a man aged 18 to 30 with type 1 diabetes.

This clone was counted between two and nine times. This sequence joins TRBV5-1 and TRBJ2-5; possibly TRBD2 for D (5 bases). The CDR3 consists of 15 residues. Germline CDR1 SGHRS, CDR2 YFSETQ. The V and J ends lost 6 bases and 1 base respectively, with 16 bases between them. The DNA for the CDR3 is TGCGCCAGCACCCCAATGGGCACTAGCCAAGAGACCCAGTACTTC. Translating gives CASTPMGTSQETQYF.

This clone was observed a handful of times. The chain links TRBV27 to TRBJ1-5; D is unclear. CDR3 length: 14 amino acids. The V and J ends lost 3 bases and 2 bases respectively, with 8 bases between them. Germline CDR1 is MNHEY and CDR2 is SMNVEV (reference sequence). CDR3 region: CASSFGRGNQPQHF. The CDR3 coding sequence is TGTGCCAGCAGTTTCGGACGGGGCAATCAGCCCCAGCATTTT.

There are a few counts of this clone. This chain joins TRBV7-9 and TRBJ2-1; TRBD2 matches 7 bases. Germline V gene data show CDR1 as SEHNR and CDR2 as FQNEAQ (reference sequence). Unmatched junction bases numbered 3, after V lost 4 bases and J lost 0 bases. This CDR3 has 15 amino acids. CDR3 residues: CASSSTSVSYNEQFF. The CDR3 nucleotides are TGTGCCAGCAGCTCTACTAGCGTCTCCTACAATGAGCAGTTCTTC.

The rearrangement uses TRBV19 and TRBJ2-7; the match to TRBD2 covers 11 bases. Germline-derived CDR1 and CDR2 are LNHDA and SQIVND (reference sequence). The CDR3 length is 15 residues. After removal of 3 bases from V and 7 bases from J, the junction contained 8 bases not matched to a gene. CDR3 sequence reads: CASSILGLAEEEQYF. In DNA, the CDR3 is TGTGCCAGTAGTATCCTGGGACTAGCGGAGGAAGAGCAGTACTTC.

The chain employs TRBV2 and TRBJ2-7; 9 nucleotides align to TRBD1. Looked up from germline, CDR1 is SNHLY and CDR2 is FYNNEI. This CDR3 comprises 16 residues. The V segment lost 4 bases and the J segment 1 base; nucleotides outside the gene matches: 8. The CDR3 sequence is CASSADRGAISYEQYF. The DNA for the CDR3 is TGTGCCAGCAGTGCCGACAGGGGGGCTATATCCTACGAGCAGTACTTC.

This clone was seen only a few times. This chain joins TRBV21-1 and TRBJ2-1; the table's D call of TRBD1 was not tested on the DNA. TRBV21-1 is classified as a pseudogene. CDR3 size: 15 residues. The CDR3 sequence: CASYWGQGVHDEQFF. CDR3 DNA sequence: TGTGCCAGCTACTGGGGACAGGGGGTACATGATGAGCAGTTCTTC.

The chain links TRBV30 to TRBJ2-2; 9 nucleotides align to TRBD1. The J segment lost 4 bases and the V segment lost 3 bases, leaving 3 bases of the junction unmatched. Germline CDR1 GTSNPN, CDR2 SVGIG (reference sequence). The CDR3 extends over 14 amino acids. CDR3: CAWRGQGSTGELFF. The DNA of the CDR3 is TGTGCCTGGAGGGGACAGGGATCCACCGGGGAGCTGTTTTTT.

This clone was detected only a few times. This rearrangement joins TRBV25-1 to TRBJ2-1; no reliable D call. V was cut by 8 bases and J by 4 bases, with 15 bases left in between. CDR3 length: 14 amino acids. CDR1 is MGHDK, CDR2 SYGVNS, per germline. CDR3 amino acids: CASAPGFLYNEQFF. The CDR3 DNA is TGTGCCAGCGCTCCCGGGTTTCTTTACAATGAGCAGTTCTTC.

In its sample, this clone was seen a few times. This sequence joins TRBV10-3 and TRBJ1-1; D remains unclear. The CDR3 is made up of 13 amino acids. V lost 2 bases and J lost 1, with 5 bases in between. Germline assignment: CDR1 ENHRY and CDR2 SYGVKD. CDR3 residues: CAISERWNTEAFF. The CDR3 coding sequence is TGTGCCATCAGTGAGAGGTGGAACACTGAAGCTTTCTTT.

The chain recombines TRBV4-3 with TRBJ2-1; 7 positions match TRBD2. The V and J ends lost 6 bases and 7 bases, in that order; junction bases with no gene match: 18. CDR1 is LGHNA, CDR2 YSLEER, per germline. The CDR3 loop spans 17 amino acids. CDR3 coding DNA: TGCGCCAGCAGTCCTGGTCGGGGGGACGGCGGGAAAAATGAGCAGTTCTTC. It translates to CASSPGRGDGGKNEQFF.

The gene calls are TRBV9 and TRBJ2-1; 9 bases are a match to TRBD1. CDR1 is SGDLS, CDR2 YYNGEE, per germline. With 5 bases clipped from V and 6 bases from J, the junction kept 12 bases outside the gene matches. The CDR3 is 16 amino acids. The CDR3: CASRRGEGQGFNEQFF. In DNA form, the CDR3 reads TGTGCCAGCAGGAGGGGGGAGGGACAGGGATTCAATGAGCAGTTCTTC.

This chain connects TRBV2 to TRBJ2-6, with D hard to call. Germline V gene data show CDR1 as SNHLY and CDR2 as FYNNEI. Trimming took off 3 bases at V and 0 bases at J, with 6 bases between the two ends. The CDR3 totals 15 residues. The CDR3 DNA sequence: TGTGCCAGCAGTGATGGCGGCTCTGGGGCCAACGTCCTGACTTTC. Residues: CASSDGGSGANVLTF.